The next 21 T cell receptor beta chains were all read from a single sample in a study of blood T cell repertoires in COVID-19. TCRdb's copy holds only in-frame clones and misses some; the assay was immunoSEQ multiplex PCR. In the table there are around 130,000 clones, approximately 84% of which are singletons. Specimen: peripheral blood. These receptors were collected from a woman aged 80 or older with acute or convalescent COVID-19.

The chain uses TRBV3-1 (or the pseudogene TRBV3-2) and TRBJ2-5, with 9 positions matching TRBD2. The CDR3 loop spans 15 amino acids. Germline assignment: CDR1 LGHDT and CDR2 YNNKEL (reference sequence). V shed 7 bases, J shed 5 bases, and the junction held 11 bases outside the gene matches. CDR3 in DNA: TGTGCCAGCAACCCTGGTCCTAGCGGGGTGGAGACCCAGTACTTC. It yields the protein CASNPGPSGVETQYF.

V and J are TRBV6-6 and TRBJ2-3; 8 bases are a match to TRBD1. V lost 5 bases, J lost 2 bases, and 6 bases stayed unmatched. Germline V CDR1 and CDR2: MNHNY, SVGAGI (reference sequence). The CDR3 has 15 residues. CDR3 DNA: TGTGCCAGCAGTACCGGACAGGGCTACACAGATACGCAGTATTTT. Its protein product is CASSTGQGYTDTQYF.

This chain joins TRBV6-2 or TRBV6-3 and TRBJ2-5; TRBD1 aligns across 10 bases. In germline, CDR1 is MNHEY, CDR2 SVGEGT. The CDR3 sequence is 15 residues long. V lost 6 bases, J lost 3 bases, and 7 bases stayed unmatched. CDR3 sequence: CASSNPDRGEETQYF. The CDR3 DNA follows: TGTGCCAGCAGCAATCCGGACAGGGGGGAAGAGACCCAGTACTTC.

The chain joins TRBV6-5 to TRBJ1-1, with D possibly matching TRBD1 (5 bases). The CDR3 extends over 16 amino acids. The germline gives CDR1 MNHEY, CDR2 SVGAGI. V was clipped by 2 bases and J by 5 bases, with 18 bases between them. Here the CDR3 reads CASSYGAGWSRTEAFF. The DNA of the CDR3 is TGTGCCAGCAGTTACGGAGCAGGGTGGAGTCGGACTGAAGCTTTCTTT.

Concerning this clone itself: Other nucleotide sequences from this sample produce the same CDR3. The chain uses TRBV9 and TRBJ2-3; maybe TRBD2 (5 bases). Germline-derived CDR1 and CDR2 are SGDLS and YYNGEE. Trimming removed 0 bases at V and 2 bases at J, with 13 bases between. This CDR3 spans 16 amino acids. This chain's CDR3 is CASSVVEGGPTDTQYF. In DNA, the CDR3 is TGTGCCAGCAGCGTAGTAGAGGGCGGCCCCACAGATACGCAGTATTTT. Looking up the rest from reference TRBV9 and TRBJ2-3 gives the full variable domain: DSGVTQTPKHLITATGQRVTLRCSPRSGDLSVYWYQQSLDQGLQFLIQYYNGEERAKGNILERFSAQQFPDLHSELNLSSLELGDSALYFCASSVVEGGPTDTQYFGPGTRLTVL.

CDR3 sequence reads: CSASSGNTIYF. Here the CDR3 DNA reads TGCAGTGCTAGTAGCGGAAACACCATATATTTT. The chain combines TRBV20-1 with TRBJ1-3; D gene unclear. V was clipped by 3 bases and J by 4 bases, with 4 bases between them. This CDR3 contains 11 residues. Germline V gene lookup returns CDR1 DFQATT and CDR2 SNEGSKA (reference sequence).

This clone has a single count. The CDR3 sequence is CASSSQGITEAFF. CDR3 in DNA: TGCGCCAGCAGCTCCCAGGGGATCACTGAAGCTTTCTTT. The chain employs TRBV5-1 and TRBJ1-1; D may be TRBD1 (6 bases). Deletions cut 3 bases from V and 4 bases from J, with 10 bases between. The germline CDR1 and CDR2 sequences are SGHRS and YFSETQ. The CDR3 sequence is 13 residues long.

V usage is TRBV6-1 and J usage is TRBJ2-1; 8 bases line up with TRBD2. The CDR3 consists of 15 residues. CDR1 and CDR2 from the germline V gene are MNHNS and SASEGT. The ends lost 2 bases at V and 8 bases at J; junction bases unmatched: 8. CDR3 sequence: CASSENPGGTYEQFF. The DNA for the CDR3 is TGTGCCAGCAGTGAAAATCCGGGAGGGACGTATGAGCAGTTCTTC.

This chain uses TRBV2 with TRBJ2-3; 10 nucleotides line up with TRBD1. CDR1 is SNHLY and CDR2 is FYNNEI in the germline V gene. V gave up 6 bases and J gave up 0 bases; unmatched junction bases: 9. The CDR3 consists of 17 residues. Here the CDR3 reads CASRETGGLSSTDTQYF. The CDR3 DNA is TGTGCCAGCAGGGAGACAGGGGGCCTCTCTAGCACAGATACGCAGTATTTT.

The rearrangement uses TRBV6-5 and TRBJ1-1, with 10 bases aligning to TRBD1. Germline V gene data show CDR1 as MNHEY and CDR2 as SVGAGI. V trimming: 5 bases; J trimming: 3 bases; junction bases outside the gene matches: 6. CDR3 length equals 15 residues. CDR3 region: CASSKRGQGDTEAFF. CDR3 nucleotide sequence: TGTGCCAGCAGTAAAAGAGGACAGGGGGACACTGAAGCTTTCTTT.

CDR3 residues: CASSPLGQVHGYTF. DNA of the CDR3: TGTGCCAGCTCACCCCTCGGACAGGTACATGGCTACACCTTC. This chain uses TRBV18 with TRBJ1-2; 7 nucleotides line up with TRBD1. CDR1 KGHSH and CDR2 LQKENI come from the germline V gene. This CDR3 spans 14 amino acids. With V trimmed by 3 bases and J by 6 bases, 7 bases remained unmatched.

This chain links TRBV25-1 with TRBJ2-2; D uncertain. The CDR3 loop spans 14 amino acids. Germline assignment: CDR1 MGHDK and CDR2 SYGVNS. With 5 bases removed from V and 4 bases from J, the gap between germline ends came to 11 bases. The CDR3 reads CASSSQISTGELFF. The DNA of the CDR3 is TGTGCCAGCAGTTCACAAATATCCACCGGGGAGCTGTTTTTT. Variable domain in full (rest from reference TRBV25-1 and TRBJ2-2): EADIYQTPRYLVIGTGKKITLECSQTMGHDKMYWYQQDPGMELHLIHYSYGVNSTEKGDLSSESTVSRIRTEHFPLTLESARPSHTSQYLCASSSQISTGELFFGEGSRLTVL.

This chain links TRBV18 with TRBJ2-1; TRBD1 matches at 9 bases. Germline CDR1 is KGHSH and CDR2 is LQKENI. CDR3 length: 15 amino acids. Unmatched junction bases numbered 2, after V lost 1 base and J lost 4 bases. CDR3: CASSPRGQGYNEQFF. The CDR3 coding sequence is TGTGCCAGCTCACCACGGGGACAGGGTTACAATGAGCAGTTCTTC.

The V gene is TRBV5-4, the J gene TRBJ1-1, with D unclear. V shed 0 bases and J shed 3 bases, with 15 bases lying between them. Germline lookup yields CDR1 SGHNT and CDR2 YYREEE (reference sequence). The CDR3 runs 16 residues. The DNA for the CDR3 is TGTGCCAGCAGCTTGGGGTCGGGTAGATGGGACACTGAAGCTTTCTTT. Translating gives CASSLGSGRWDTEAFF.

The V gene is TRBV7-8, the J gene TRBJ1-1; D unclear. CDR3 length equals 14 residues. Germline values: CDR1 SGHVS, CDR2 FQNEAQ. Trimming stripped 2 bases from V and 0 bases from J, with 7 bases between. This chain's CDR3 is CASSLSGVNTEAFF. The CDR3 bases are TGTGCCAGCAGCTTATCCGGGGTGAACACTGAAGCTTTCTTT.

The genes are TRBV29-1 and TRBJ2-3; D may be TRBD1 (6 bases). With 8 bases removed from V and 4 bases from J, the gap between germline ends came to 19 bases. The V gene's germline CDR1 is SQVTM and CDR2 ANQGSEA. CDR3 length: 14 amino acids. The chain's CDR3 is CSIRQLNRADTQYF. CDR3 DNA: TGCAGCATCCGACAGTTGAACAGGGCAGATACGCAGTATTTT.

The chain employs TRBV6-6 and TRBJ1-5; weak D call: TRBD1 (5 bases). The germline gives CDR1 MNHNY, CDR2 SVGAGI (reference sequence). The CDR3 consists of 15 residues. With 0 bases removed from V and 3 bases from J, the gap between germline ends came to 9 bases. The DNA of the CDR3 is TGTGCCAGCAGTTACTCTAAGGGGAACAATCAGCCCCAGCATTTT. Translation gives CASSYSKGNNQPQHF.

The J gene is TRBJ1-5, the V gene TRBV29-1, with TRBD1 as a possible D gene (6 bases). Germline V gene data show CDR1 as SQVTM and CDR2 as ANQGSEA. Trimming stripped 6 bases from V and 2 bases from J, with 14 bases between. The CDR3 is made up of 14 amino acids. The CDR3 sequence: CSVSGGGRNQPQHF. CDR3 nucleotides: TGCAGCGTCTCCGGGGGGGGGCGCAATCAGCCCCAGCATTTT. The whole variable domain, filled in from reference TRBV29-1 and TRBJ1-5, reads SAVISQKPSRDICQRGTSLTIQCQVDSQVTMMFWYRQQPGQSLTLIATANQGSEATYESGFVIDKFPISRPNLTFSTLTVSNMSPEDSSIYLCSVSGGGRNQPQHFGDGTRLSIL.

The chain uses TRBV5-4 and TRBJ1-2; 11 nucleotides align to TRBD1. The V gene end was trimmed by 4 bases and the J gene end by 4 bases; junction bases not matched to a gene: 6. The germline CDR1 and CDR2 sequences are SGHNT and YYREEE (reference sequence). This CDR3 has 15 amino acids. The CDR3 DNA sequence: TGTGCCAGCAGCCGGACAGGGGGCGGATTCTATGGCTACACCTTC. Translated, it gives CASSRTGGGFYGYTF.

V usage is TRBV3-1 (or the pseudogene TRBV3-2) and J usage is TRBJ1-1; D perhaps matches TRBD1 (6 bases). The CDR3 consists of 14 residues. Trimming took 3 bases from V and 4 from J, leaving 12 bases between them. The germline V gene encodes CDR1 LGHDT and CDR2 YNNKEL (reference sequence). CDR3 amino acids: CASSHRQEGTEAFF. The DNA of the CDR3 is TGTGCCAGCAGCCACAGACAGGAAGGCACTGAAGCTTTCTTT.

CDR3 protein: CASSLGRRDTQYF. CDR3 bases: TGTGCCAGCAGTTTGGGGAGGCGGGATACGCAGTATTTT. The rearrangement links TRBV27 to TRBJ2-3; TRBD2 might be the D (6 bases). This CDR3 contains 13 residues. V dropped 3 bases and J dropped 6 bases, with 10 bases sitting between them. In germline, CDR1 is MNHEY, CDR2 SMNVEV (reference sequence).